This T cell receptor (beta chain) appears in the sequencing data of a study of shared clonotypes between healthy human individuals. For the study at large: Three men and two women, aged 18 to 49, were donors.

Study observations and caveats: Generation probability values for non-shared clonotypes were lower than those for clonotypes shared by all four donors.

This clone is a singleton in its sample. Its antigen is not identified. Germline V CDR1 and CDR2: MDHEN, SYDVKM. V shed 3 bases and J shed 2 bases, with 8 bases lying between them. The CDR3 length is 15 residues. Investigators spread the genomic DNA of each subset evenly over several immunoSEQ plates. The sorted-subset replicate PCRs were given roughly 190 ng DNA, which is around 29,000 T cell genomes. Measured with immunoSEQ multiplex PCR; TCRdb has only the in-frame clones, and not every one. The sample has a few million clones, approximately 95% seen once; the top ten hold approximately 0.4%. The origin of this receptor is a young man in good health. Some clones in this sample may be carry-over from other donors' samples. J is TRBJ2-6 and V is TRBV28; no reliable D call. The sequencing input was naive CD4+ T cells from PBMCs. Subset given: CD45RA+ positively selected. The CDR3 here is CASSLFPPGANVLTF. CDR3 nucleotides: TGTGCCAGCAGTTTGTTTCCCCCTGGGGCCAACGTCCTGACTTTC.